The text below deals with one T cell receptor (beta chain). Its antigen is unknown. Base qualities are not provided; no much larger clone lies one nucleotide away. This sample was taken from a study of cytomegalovirus exposure and HLA in healthy donors (dated by TCRdb to about 2017). Background for the entire study: In an earlier analysis of fewer than 750 of the donors, about 260 Gb of sequence data and approximately 120 million unique TCR beta sequences from roughly 180 million T cells were reported. To predict cytomegalovirus infection status, the study combined high-throughput TCR immunosequencing, statistical association of individual TCRs with disease status, and machine learning. The aim of the study was to test whether cataloging public T cell receptors could identify signatures of past pathogen exposure. The genetic ancestry cluster associated with self-reported Caucasian donors included 81% of the roughly 410 genotyped donors. On average, roughly 250,000 unique TCR beta nucleotide sequences were sequenced per donor among 350 to 400 genotyped donors of the cohort, with roughly 18% of those sequences being non-productive. Besides the first cohort of around 700 subjects, a separate validation cohort made up of 120 different subjects was used. Every discovery cohort repertoire had been produced on one sequencing platform. Rather than drawing on any new phenotypic data, the later analysis identified candidate immune exposures from TCR beta sequences and the way those sequences occurred across donors. Using immunosequencing, the study profiled T cell repertoires from fewer than 700 subjects and related those repertoires to cytomegalovirus serostatus. Typing coverage differed by locus: A, B, C, DRB1 and DQB1 were typed in about 620-640 donors, DQA1 in 500 to 550, DPA1 in 600 to 610, and DPB1 in 472. HLA typing included class I and class II loci at four-digit resolution. Because of strong linkage in the cohort, a few DR-DQ haplotypes were treated as single units for association and clustering. An earlier analysis of around 540 of the donors applied high-throughput TCR beta sequencing to assess whether each TCR beta V gene segment acted as functional or pseudogenic. Alongside the repertoire data, information on donor age, sex, ethnicity and CMV serostatus was compiled. An early release covering 550 to 650 HLA-typed donors comprised 250 to 350 gigabases of sequencing data and approximately 80 million unique TCR sequences. A later genetic analysis used genome-wide SNP genotypes for about 60% of the roughly 670 donors, treating that subset as a discovery cohort. A later analysis re-analyzed previously published TCR beta repertoires from roughly 690 donors and added high-resolution HLA genotyping to study TCR occurrence patterns.

V and J are truncated by 5 bases and 0 bases respectively, leaving an intervening sequence of 16 bases. The germline V gene (reference sequence) supplies CDR1 SEHNR and CDR2 FQNEAQ. The CDR3 spans 16 residues, from the cysteine through the phenylalanine. Of all the DNA, just the CDR3 is kept, 48 bases in frame from base 1. Preparation of the library involved the immunoSEQ multiplex PCR assay. For the multiplex PCR, a mixture combining 60 forward primers for TCR Vbeta segments and 13 reverse primers for TCR Jbeta segments was used. Amplification of the CDR3 region of rearranged TCR beta genes was performed with a multiplex PCR assay on genomic DNA. On the Illumina HiSeq System, the amplified TCR beta libraries were sequenced as 87-base-pair reads. Per the authors' processing: Across the roughly 670 repertoires, a later analysis counted tens of millions of unique TCR beta chains, around 11 million of which were shared by at least two donors. Raw reads were error-corrected and collapsed into unique sequences by a nearest-neighbor algorithm in which closely related sequences were merged to remove PCR and sequencing errors. V, D and J gene segments were assigned by aligning CDR3 sequences to IMGT reference sequences. For a sequence to be retained, at least a six-nucleotide match to both a V gene segment and a J gene segment was required. A rearrangement counted as productive if the CDR3 had no stop codons and remained in frame with V and J, and every other rearrangement counted as non-productive. Following IMGT convention, CDR3 was defined as the stretch from the second conserved V-encoded cysteine to the conserved J-encoded phenylalanine. The earlier analysis of about 500 of the donors excluded sequences that lacked an unambiguous match to a single V gene segment. In an earlier analysis of a few hundred of the donors, V segments were called functional above 56.7% productive rearrangements and were called segregating when the between-donor standard deviation exceeded 5%. To diagnose cytomegalovirus status from the catalog of TCR beta chain sequences, a statistical classification framework was built. V and J gene assignment, in a later analysis, came from comparing TCR nucleotide sequences with IMGT/GENE-DB human TR gene sequences. In a later analysis, CDR3 sequences and most-parsimonious VDJ recombination scenarios were assigned using the TCRdist pipeline. In a later analysis, every TCR beta chain was defined by the combination of its CDR3 amino acid sequence and its V-gene family, and reads without a unique V-gene family were dropped. As a way to deal with suspected cross-contamination and a sequencing artifact, a later analysis dropped roughly 620 nucleotide sequences that were highly shared and had low generation probability. A later analysis calculated a clonal expansion index for each public chain from normalized within-repertoire ranks of inferred template counts. Generation probabilities in a later analysis came from a VDJ recombination model fitted to out-of-frame rearrangements, and those results were checked against IGoR. A later analysis scored TCR-TCR, TCR-HLA and TCR-CMV co-occurrence with hypergeometric tests, applying a repertoire-size bias correction to TCR pairs. In a later analysis, false discovery rates were estimated by permuting HLA or CMV assignments 20 times. In a later analysis, co-occurring TCRs were grouped with DBSCAN, and TCRdist sequence similarity was added when clustering was performed within HLA-allele-positive subsets. Co-occurrence clustering excluded repertoires with fewer than 30,000 or more than 120,000 public chains, plus five with anomalous nucleotide sharing. The table comes from immuneACCESS by way of TCRdb, which keeps in-frame sequences with V and J called. Part of the clones is missing from these tables; in studies checked, under half for an unresolved V gene and the rest for unknown reasons. That table is the source of V, J and clone size, and D and trimming were worked out from the DNA. This sample lists a few hundred thousand clones; approximately 80% were detected once. Jointly, the top ten make up about 0.2% of the sample.

The paper as a whole reports these results and caveats: Most TCR sequences were observed very rarely across donors, whereas some public TCRs were present in many individuals. Because some donors lacked HLA typing at each locus, the association tests relied only on the typed subset. Compared with equally common non-associated chains, HLA-associated TCR beta chains in a later analysis were more clonally expanded and had lower generation probabilities. An association between a missense DCLRE1C variant and V-gene and J-gene trimming of TCR beta chains was found in a later genetic analysis and replicated in an independent cohort. For the cohort, immune exposure information was limited to CMV serostatus. Because counts were too low, about 18 rarely observed V segments, including chromosome 9 orphons, were excluded from the earlier analysis of 587 of the donors. In a later analysis, TCR association rates were found to vary across HLA loci, with the most associated TCRs seen for DRB1 alleles and the fewest for HLA-C alleles. The cohort was sequenced for TCR beta chains only, and without alpha or paired-chain data the features that could be detected were limited. Most CMV-associated TCR beta chains appeared to be HLA-restricted in a later analysis, and the HLA associations seemed to be driven largely by CMV exposure. The study listed 164 TCR beta chains as associated with cytomegalovirus. Assigning TCR associations to individual alleles was difficult when HLA alleles, especially DR and DQ, strongly co-occurred. The presence/absence analyses assumed that sequencing depth was roughly uniform across donors, and that assumption may not be true. The classifier was reported to diagnose cytomegalovirus status with high specificity and sensitivity in both the original and validation cohorts. It was suggested by the authors that the approach could potentially be generalized to other disease states and immunological phenotypes. In an earlier analysis of approximately 590 of the donors, most TCR beta V segments were observed in productive rearrangements about 90% or about 30% of the time, broadly matching IMGT annotations. A cluster of highly shared sequence variants was judged likely to be a technical artifact of the sequencing pipeline. According to a later analysis, parvovirus B19, influenza, CMV and Epstein-Barr virus appeared linked to several top co-occurrence clusters. A further reported finding was that TCR beta sequences accurately predicted the HLA-A and HLA-B alleles for most subjects in the first cohort. The 87-base-pair reads could not distinguish some IMGT-functional V segments, including TRBV6-2 and TRBV6-3, so those segments were excluded. In vitro tests confirmed that a few of the cytomegalovirus-associated TCR beta chains recognize cytomegalovirus antigens. Linkage disequilibrium might explain the correlated functional status among segregating V segments, but an unknown experimental factor could not be ruled out. In a later analysis, around 17,000 TCR beta sequences were associated with specific HLA alleles at a false discovery rate of 0.05. In a later genetic analysis, fewer N-insertions in productive TCRs were reported among donors in an Asian-associated ancestry cluster than the roughly 700-donor mean.

In total, just over 650 healthy bone marrow donors made up the cohort. At the time of sampling, every cohort member was nominally healthy, though immune exposures that went unrecorded were likely present. The donor was CMV seronegative and was included in the group of 352 seronegative cohort members. Every donor gave a peripheral blood sample, and the peripheral blood mononuclear cells from that sample were used for TCR beta sequencing. Genomic DNA extraction from the blood cell samples was performed with the Qiagen DNeasy Blood Extraction Kit. The TCR sequence derives from a girl aged 2 to 9 in good health and CMV-seronegative. This sequence uses TRBV7-9 and TRBJ1-1, with no confident D gene call. Sequenced: PBMCs. The sequence in DNA is TGTGCCAGCAGCCGCGGGTGGGAGATCATGAACACTGAAGCTTTCTTT. Its protein is CASSRGWEIMNTEAFF.